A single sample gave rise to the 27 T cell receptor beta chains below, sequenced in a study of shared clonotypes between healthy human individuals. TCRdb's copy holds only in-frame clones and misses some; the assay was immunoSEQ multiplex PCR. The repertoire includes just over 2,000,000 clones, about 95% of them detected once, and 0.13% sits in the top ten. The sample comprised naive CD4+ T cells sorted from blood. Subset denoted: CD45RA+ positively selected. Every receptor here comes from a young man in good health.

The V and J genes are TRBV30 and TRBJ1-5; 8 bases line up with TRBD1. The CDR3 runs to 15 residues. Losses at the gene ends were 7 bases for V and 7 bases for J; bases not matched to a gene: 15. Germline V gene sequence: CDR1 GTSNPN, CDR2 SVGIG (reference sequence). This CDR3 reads CAFGQGGQIYQPQHF. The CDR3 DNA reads TGTGCCTTCGGACAGGGAGGCCAGATCTACCAGCCCCAGCATTTT. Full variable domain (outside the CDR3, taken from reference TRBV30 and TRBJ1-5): SQTIHQWPATLVQPVGSPLSLECTVEGTSNPNLYWYRQAAGRGLQLLFYSVGIGQISSEVPQNLSASRPQDRQFILSSKKLLLSDSGFYLCAFGQGGQIYQPQHFGDGTRLSIL.

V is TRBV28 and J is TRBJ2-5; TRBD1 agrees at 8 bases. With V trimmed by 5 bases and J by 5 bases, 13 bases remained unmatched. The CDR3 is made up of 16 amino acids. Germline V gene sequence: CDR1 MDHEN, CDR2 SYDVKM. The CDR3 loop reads CASSTRWTGPVETQYF. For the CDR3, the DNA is TGTGCCAGCAGTACCCGGTGGACAGGGCCAGTGGAGACCCAGTACTTC.

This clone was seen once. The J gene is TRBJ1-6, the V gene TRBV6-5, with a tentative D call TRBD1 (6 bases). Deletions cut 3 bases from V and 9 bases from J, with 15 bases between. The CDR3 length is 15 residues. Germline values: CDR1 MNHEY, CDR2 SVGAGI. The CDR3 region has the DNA TGTGCCAGCAGTTATAGCAGGGGCTTTGGTTCACCCCTCCACTTT. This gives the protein CASSYSRGFGSPLHF.

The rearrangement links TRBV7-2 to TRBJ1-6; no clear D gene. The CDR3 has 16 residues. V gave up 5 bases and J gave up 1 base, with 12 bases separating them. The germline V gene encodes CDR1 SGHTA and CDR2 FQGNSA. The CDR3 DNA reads TGTGCCAGCAGCCCTCAAGGGAGATCCTATAATTCACCCCTCCACTTT. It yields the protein CASSPQGRSYNSPLHF.

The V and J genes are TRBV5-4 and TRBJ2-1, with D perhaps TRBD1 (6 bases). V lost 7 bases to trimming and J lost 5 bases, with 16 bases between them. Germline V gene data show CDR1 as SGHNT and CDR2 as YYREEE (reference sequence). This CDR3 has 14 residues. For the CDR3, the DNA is TGTGCCAGCCGTCGGGACAAAGGCGACAATGAGCAGTTCTTC. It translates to CASRRDKGDNEQFF.

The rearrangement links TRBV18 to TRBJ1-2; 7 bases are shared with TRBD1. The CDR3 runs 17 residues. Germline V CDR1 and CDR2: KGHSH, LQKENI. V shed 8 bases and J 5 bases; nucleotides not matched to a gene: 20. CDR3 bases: TGTGCCAGCAGCGCAGCAGGGGGTCGAGTGTCCGTGTATGGCTACACCTTC. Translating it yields CASSAAGGRVSVYGYTF.

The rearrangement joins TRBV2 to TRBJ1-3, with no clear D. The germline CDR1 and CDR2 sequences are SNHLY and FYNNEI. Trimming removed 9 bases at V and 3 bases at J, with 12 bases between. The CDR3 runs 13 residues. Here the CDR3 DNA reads TGTGCCAGGCGGGAGTCCGGTGGAAACACCATATATTTT. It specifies CARRESGGNTIYF.

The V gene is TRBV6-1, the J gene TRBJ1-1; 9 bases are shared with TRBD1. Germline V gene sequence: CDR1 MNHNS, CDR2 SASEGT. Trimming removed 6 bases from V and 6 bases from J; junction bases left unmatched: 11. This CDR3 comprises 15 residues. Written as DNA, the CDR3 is TGTGCCAGCAGGGCCGGGACAGGGTTCTACCCTGAAGCTTTCTTT. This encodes CASRAGTGFYPEAFF.

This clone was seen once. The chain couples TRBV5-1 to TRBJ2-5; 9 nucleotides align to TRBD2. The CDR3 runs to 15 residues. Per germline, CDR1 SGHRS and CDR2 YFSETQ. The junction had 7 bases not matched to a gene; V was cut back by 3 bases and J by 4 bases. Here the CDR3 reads CASSSGTAGGETQYF. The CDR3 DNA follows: TGCGCCAGCAGCTCAGGGACAGCGGGAGGAGAGACCCAGTACTTC.

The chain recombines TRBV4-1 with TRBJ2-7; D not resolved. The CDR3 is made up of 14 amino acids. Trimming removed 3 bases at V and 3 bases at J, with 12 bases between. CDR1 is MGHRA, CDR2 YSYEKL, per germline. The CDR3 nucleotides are TGCGCCAGCAGCCAGGGTGTGGAATTCTACGAGCAGTACTTC. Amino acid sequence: CASSQGVEFYEQYF.

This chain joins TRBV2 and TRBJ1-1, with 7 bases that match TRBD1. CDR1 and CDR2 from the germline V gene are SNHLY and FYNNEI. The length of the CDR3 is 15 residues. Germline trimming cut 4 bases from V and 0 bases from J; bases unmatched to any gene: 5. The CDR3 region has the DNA TGTGCCAGCAGTGCCGGACAGGTCCTGAACACTGAAGCTTTCTTT. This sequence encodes CASSAGQVLNTEAFF.

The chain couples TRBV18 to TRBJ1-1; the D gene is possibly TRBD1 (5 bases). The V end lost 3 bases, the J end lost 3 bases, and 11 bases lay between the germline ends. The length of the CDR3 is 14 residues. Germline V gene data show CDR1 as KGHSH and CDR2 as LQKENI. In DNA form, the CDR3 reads TGTGCCAGCTCACCTCAAAGGGACTACACTGAAGCTTTCTTT. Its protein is CASSPQRDYTEAFF.

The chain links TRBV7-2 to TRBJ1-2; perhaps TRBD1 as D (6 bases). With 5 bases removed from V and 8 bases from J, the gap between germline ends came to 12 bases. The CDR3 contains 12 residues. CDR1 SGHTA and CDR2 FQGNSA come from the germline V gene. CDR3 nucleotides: TGTGCCAGCAGCCAAAATGACAGGGGCTACACCTTC. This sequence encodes CASSQNDRGYTF.

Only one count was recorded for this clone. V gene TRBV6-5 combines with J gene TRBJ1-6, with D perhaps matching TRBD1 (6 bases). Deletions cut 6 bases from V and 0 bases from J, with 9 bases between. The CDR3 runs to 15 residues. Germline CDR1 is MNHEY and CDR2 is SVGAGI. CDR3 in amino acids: CASRLDSSYNSPLHF. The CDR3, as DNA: TGTGCCAGCAGACTGGACAGCTCCTATAATTCACCCCTCCACTTT.

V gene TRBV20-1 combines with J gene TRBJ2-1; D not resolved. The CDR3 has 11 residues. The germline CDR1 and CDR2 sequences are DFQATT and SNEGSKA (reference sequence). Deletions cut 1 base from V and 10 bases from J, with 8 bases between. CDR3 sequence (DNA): TGCAGTGCTAGAGGGTTAGAGGAGCAGTTCTTC. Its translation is CSARGLEEQFF.

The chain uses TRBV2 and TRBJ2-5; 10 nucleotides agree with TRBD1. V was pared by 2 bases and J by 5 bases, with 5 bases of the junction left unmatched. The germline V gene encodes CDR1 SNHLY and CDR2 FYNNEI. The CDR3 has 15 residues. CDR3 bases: TGTGCCAGCAGTGAACAGACAGGGGGCGCGGAGACCCAGTACTTC. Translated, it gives CASSEQTGGAETQYF.

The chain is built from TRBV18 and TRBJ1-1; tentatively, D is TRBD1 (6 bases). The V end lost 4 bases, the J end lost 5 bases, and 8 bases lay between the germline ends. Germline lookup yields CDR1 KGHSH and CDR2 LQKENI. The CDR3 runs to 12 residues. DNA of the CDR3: TGTGCCAGCTCACAGGGGGTTACTGAAGCTTTCTTT. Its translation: CASSQGVTEAFF.

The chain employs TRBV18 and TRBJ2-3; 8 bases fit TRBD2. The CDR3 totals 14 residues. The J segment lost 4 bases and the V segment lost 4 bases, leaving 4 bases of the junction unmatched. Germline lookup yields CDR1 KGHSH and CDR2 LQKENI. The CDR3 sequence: CASSLGTRPDTQYF. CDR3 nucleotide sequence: TGTGCCAGCTCACTCGGGACTAGACCAGATACGCAGTATTTT.

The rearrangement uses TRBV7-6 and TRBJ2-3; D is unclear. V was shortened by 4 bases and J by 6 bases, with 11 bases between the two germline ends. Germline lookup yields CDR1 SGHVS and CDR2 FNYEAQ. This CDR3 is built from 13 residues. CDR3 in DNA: TGTGCCAGCAGCTCCCCGGGTGCGGATACGCAGTATTTT. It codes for CASSSPGADTQYF.

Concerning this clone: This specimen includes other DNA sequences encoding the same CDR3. The CDR3 spells CASSPGLAGGETQYF. The CDR3 region has the DNA TGTGCCAGTAGTCCAGGACTAGCGGGAGGGGAGACCCAGTACTTC. The rearrangement uses TRBV19 and TRBJ2-5; 15 bases align to TRBD2. There are 15 residues in the CDR3. With 5 bases clipped from V and 5 bases from J, the junction kept 3 bases outside the gene matches. In germline, CDR1 is LNHDA, CDR2 SQIVND (reference sequence).

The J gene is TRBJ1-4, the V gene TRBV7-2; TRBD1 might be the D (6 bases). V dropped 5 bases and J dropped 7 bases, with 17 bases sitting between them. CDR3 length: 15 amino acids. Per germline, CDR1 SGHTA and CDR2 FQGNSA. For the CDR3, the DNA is TGTGCCAGCAGCGATGGGGGGACATCGCTTGAAAAACTGTTTTTT. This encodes CASSDGGTSLEKLFF.

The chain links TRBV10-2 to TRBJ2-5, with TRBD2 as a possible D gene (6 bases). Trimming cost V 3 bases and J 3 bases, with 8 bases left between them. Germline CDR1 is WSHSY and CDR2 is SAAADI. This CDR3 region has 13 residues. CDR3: CASSDPGEETQYF. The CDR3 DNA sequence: TGCGCCAGCAGTGATCCGGGGGAAGAGACCCAGTACTTC.

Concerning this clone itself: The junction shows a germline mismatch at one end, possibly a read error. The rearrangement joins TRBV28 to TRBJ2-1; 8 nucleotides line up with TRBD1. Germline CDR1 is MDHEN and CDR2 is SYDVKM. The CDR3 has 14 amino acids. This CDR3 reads CASSRTGSYNKQFF. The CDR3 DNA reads TGTGCCAGCAGTCGGACAGGGTCCTACAATAAGCAGTTCTTC.

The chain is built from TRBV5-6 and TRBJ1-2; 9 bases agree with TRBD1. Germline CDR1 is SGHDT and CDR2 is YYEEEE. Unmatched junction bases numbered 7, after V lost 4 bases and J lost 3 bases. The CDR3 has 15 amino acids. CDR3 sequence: CASSADRGRDYGYTF. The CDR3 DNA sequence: TGTGCCAGCAGCGCCGACAGGGGGAGGGACTATGGCTACACCTTC.

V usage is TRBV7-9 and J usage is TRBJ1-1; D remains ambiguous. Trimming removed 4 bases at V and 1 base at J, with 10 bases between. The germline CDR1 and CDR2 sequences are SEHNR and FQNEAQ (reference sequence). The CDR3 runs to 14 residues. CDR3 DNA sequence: TGTGCCAGCAGCTCCGGCAGATGGAACACTGAAGCTTTCTTT. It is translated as CASSSGRWNTEAFF.

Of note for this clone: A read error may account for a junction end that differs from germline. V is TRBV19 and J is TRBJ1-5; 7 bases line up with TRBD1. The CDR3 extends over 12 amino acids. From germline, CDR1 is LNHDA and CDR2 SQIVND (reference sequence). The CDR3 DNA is TGTGCTAGTAGGGGGCTAGATCAGCCCCAGCATTTT. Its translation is CASRGLDQPQHF.

CDR3 sequence: CASSLAIRHNSPLHF. The CDR3 coding sequence is TGTGCCAGCAGTTTAGCCATCAGGCATAATTCACCCCTCCACTTT. V is TRBV28 and J is TRBJ1-6, with D uncertain. CDR3 length equals 15 residues. V lost 2 bases to trimming and J lost 5 bases, with 10 bases between them. CDR1 and CDR2 (germline): MDHEN, SYDVKM.